The clone carrying this T cell receptor beta chain was observed a handful of times. What it recognizes is unknown. These data come from a study of beta chain features in type 1 diabetes. Between the trimmed V and J ends, which lost 3 bases and 4 bases, there was a span of 9 bases. Germline V gene lookup returns CDR1 SGDLS and CDR2 YYNGEE. There are 13 residues in the CDR3. Expressed TCRB transcripts were sequenced because the entire RNA isolate underwent reverse transcription. This table comes from immunoSEQ multiplex PCR, and its TCRdb copy is limited to in-frame clones, with some not included. This table holds some 250,000 clones, about 25% found once. Findings and limits, study-wide: Patients' naive, central memory and Treg TCRB repertoires seemed closer to one another than those of healthy donors. Possible PCR preference for shorter templates applied equally to patients and controls.

The chain employs TRBV9 and TRBJ2-3; tentative D call: TRBD1 (6 bases). Sequencing input: central memory CD4+ T cells from blood. This receptor was obtained from a man aged 30 to 39 in good health. The CDR3 DNA sequence: TGTGCCAGCAGCGAAAGACAGGCAGATACGCAGTATTTT. This sequence encodes CASSERQADTQYF.